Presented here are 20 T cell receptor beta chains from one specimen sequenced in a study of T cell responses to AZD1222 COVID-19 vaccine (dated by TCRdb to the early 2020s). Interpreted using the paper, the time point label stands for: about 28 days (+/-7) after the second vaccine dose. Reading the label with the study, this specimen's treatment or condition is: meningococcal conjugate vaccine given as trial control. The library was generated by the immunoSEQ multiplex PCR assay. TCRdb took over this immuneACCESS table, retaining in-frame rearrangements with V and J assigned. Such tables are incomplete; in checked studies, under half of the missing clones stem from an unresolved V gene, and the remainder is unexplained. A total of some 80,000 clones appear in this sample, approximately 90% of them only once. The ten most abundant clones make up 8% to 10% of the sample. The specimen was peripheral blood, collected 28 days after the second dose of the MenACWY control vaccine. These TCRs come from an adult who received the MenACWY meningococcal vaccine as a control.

The CDR3 DNA reads TGTGCCAGTAGCCCGGGACAGGGGTTAATTTACGAGCAGTACTTC. Translating it yields CASSPGQGLIYEQYF. The chain recombines TRBV19 with TRBJ2-7, with 10 bases matching TRBD1. The V gene's germline CDR1 is LNHDA and CDR2 SQIVND (reference sequence). With V trimmed by 6 bases and J by 4 bases, 9 bases remained unmatched. This CDR3 is built from 15 residues.

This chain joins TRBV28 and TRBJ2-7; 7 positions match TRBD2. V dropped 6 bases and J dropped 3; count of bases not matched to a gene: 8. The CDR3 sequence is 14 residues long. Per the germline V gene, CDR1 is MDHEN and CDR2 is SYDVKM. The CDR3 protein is CASSQSGRVYEQYF. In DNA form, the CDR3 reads TGTGCCAGCAGCCAATCAGGGAGGGTCTACGAGCAGTACTTC.

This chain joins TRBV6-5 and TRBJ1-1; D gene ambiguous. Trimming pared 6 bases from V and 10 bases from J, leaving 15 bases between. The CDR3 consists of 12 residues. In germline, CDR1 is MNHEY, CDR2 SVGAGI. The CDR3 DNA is TGTGCCAGCAGCCGCCCACGCAGACGAGCTTTCTTT. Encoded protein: CASSRPRRRAFF.

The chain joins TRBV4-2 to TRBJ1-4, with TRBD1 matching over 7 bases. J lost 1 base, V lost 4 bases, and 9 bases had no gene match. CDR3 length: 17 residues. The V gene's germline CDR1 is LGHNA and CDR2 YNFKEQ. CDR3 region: CASSPQWAGGTNEKLFF. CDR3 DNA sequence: TGTGCCAGCAGCCCCCAGTGGGCAGGGGGAACTAATGAAAAACTGTTTTTT.

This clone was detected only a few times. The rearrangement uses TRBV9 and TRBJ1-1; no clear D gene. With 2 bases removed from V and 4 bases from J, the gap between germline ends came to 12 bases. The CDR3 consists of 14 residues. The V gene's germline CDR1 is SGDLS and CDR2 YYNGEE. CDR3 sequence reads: CASSVDRTGTEAFF. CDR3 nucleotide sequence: TGTGCCAGCAGCGTCGATCGGACGGGCACTGAAGCTTTCTTT.

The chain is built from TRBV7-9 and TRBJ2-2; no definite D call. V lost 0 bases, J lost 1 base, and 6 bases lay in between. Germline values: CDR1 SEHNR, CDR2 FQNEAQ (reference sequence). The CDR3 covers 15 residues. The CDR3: CASSLALGNTGELFF. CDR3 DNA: TGTGCCAGCAGCTTAGCGTTAGGGAACACCGGGGAGCTGTTTTTT.

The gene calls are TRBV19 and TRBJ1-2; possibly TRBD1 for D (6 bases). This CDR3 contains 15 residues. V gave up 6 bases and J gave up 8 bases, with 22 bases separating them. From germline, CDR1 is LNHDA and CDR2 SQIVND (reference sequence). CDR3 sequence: CASSKERTASFGYTF. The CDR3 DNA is TGTGCCAGTAGCAAGGAACGGACAGCTTCCTTCGGCTACACCTTC.

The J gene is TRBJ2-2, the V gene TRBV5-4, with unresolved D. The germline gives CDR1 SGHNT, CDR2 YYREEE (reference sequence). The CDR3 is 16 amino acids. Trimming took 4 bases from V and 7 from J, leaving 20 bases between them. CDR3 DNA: TGTGCCAGCAGCCGTGAACAAACTCTAGGGATCGGGGAGCTGTTTTTT. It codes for CASSREQTLGIGELFF.

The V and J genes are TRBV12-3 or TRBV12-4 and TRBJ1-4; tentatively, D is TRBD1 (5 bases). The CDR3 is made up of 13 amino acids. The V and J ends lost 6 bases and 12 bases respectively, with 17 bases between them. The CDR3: CASRQGAKAELFF. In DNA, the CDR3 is TGTGCCAGCAGACAAGGGGCGAAGGCGGAACTGTTTTTT.

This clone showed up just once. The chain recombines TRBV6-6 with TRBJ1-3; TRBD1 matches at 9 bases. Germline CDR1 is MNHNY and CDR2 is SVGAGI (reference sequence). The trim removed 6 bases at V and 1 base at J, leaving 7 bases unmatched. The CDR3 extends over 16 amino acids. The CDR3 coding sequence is TGTGCCAGCAGCCAGCCGGGACAGGGTTCTGGAAACACCATATATTTT. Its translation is CASSQPGQGSGNTIYF.

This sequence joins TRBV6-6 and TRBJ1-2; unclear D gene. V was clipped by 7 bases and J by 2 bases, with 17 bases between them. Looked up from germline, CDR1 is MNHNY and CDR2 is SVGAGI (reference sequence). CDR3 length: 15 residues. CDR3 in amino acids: CASKEAGPLNYGYTF. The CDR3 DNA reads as TGTGCCAGCAAGGAGGCAGGCCCTTTGAACTATGGCTACACCTTC.

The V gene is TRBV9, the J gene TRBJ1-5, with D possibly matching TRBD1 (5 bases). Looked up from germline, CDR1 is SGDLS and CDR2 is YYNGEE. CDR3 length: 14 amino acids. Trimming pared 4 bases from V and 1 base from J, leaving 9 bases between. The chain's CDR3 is CASSPGTSNQPQHF. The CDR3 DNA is TGTGCCAGCAGCCCGGGGACCAGCAATCAGCCCCAGCATTTT.

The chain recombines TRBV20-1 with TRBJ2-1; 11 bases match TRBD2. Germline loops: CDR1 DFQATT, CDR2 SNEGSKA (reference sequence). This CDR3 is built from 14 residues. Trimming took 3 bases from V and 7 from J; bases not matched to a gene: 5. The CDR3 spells CSASWSSGGNEQFF. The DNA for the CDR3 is TGCAGTGCTAGTTGGTCTAGCGGGGGGAATGAGCAGTTCTTC.

For the CDR3, the DNA is TGTGCCAGCAGGGCCTACCAAGAGACCCAGTACTTC. Its translation: CASRAYQETQYF. The V call is TRBV3-1 (or the pseudogene TRBV3-2), the J call TRBJ2-5, with unresolved D. Germline CDR1 LGHDT, CDR2 YNNKEL (reference sequence). Trimming took 6 bases from V and 0 from J, leaving 5 bases between them. This CDR3 contains 12 residues.

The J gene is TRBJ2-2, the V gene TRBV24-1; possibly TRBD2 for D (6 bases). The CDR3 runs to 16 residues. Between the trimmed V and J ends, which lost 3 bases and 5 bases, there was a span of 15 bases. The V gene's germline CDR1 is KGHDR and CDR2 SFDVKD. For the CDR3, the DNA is TGTGCCACCAGTGATGATGTGGGGGGAAGAACCGGGGAGCTGTTTTTT. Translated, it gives CATSDDVGGRTGELFF.

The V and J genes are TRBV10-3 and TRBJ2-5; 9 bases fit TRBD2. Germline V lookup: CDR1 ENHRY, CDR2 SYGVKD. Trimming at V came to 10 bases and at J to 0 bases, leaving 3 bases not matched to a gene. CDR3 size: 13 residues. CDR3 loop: CATSGVYQETQYF. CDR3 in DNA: TGTGCCACTAGCGGGGTGTACCAAGAGACCCAGTACTTC.

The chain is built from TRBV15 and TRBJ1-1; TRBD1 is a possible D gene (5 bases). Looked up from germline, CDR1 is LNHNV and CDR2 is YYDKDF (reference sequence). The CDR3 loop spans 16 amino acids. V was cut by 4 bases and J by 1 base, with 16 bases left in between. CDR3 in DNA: TGTGCCACCAGCACTTCCGGGACGGGTTCGAACACTGAAGCTTTCTTT. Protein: CATSTSGTGSNTEAFF.

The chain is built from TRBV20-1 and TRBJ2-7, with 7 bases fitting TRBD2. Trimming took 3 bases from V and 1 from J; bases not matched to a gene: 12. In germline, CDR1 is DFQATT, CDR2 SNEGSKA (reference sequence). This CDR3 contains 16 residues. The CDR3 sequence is CSASRPGTGGSYEQYF. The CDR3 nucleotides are TGCAGTGCTAGTAGGCCAGGGACGGGGGGTTCCTACGAGCAGTACTTC.

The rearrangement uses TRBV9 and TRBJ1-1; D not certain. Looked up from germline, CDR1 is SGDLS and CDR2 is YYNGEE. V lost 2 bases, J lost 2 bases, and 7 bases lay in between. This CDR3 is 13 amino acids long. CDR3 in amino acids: CASSVWVNTEAFF. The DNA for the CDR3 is TGTGCCAGCAGCGTGTGGGTCAACACTGAAGCTTTCTTT.

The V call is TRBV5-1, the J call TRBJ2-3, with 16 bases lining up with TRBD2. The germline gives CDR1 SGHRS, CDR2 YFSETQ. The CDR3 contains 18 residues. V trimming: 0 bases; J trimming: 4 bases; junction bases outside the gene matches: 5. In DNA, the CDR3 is TGCGCCAGCAGCTTGGAGGGGACTAGCGGGGGGGCCGCAGATACGCAGTATTTT. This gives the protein CASSLEGTSGGAADTQYF. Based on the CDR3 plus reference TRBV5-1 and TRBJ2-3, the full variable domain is KAGVTQTPRYLIKTRGQQVTLSCSPISGHRSVSWYQQTPGQGLQFLFEYFSETQRNKGNFPGRFSGRQFSNSRSEMNVSTLELGDSALYLCASSLEGTSGGAADTQYFGPGTRLTVL.